The 5 T cell receptor beta chains presented below share a single source sample, sequenced in a study of lymphopenia after photon versus proton radiotherapy. Generated by immunoSEQ multiplex PCR, the TCRdb table keeps only in-frame clones and is missing some. The sample carries tens of thousands of clones, 70% to 90% recorded once. The sequencing used peripheral blood, collected from a patient treated with photon-based radiotherapy. Receptors originate from a man aged 35 to 55 with gastric cancer.

The chain is built from TRBV5-1 and TRBJ2-5, with 16 bases lining up with TRBD2. V was pared by 4 bases and J by 4 bases, with 4 bases of the junction left unmatched. Per the germline V gene, CDR1 is SGHRS and CDR2 is YFSETQ. The CDR3 has 16 residues. In DNA, the CDR3 is TGCGCCAGCAGCGTGGGACTAGCGGGGGGGCGAGAGACCCAGTACTTC. It specifies CASSVGLAGGRETQYF.

This CDR3 reads CASSQAVGRVDEQYF. The CDR3 nucleotides are TGTGCCAGCAGCCAAGCGGTTGGTAGGGTCGACGAGCAGTACTTC. The rearrangement uses TRBV14 and TRBJ2-7; D call uncertain. Germline loops: CDR1 SGHDN, CDR2 FVKESK. Deletions cut 1 base from V and 5 bases from J, with 15 bases between. This CDR3 is built from 15 residues.

The chain couples TRBV5-1 to TRBJ1-1; a possible D gene is TRBD1 (6 bases). CDR1 and CDR2 (germline): SGHRS, YFSETQ. The CDR3 is 17 amino acids. Trimming took off 0 bases at V and 3 bases at J, with 18 bases between the two ends. In nucleotides, the CDR3 is TGCGCCAGCAGCTTGGCGGGGGGCGCATTAGTTGACACTGAAGCTTTCTTT. Translated, it gives CASSLAGGALVDTEAFF.

The chain combines TRBV7-2 with TRBJ2-3, with 7 nucleotides matching TRBD1. CDR3 size: 17 residues. CDR1 SGHTA and CDR2 FQGNSA come from the germline V gene. The V gene end was trimmed by 0 bases and the J gene end by 3 bases; junction bases not matched to a gene: 9. Here the CDR3 reads CASSLASRQGGTDTQYF. The CDR3 coding sequence is TGTGCCAGCAGCTTAGCGAGCCGACAGGGTGGGACAGATACGCAGTATTTT.

The CDR3 nucleotides are TGTGCCAGCAGTCCAAGACAGGGGCATCAGCCCCAGCATTTT. Amino acids: CASSPRQGHQPQHF. The V call is TRBV27, the J call TRBJ1-5, with 8 bases matching TRBD1. This CDR3 spans 14 amino acids. V shed 5 bases, J shed 5 bases, and the junction held 5 bases outside the gene matches. Germline V lookup: CDR1 MNHEY, CDR2 SMNVEV (reference sequence).